One and the same sample provided the 22 T cell receptor beta chains below, sequenced in a study of cytomegalovirus exposure and HLA in healthy donors. Primers: 60 Vbeta forward and 13 Jbeta reverse. Sequenced by immunoSEQ multiplex PCR; TCRdb stores in-frame clones only, minus some. The sample holds tens of thousands of clones, over 70% seen once. Sequences were obtained from PBMCs. The origin of the receptors is a man aged 18 to 30 in good health and CMV-seronegative.

Comments on this clone: Its ends do not fully match the called genes, so a read error is possible. V and J are TRBV13 and TRBJ1-3; no definite D call. The length of the CDR3 is 15 residues. The germline V gene has CDR1 PRHDT and CDR2 FYEKMQ (reference sequence). The CDR3 coding sequence is TGTGCCAGCTGCTTCTCGACGGTCTCCGGAGACACCATATATTTT. It is translated as CASCFSTVSGDTIYF.

This chain connects TRBV30 to TRBJ1-5, with 7 bases identical to TRBD1. With 3 bases clipped from V and 2 bases from J, the junction kept 7 bases outside the gene matches. The CDR3 has 15 residues. Germline V CDR1 and CDR2: GTSNPN, SVGIG (reference sequence). The CDR3 reads CAWRRGGEGNQPQHF. Written as DNA, the CDR3 is TGTGCCTGGAGGCGAGGGGGCGAGGGCAATCAGCCCCAGCATTTT.

The chain combines TRBV7-6 with TRBJ2-3; D uncertain. V lost 1 base and J lost 5, with 13 bases in between. The CDR3 consists of 15 residues. Germline V gene sequence: CDR1 SGHVS, CDR2 FNYEAQ. CDR3 residues: CASSLGSPPGDTQYF. The CDR3 DNA sequence: TGTGCCAGCAGCTTAGGAAGCCCCCCGGGAGATACGCAGTATTTT.

This rearrangement joins TRBV4-3 to TRBJ2-2; 10 nucleotides match TRBD2. This CDR3 contains 18 residues. J was trimmed by 0 bases and V by 4 bases; bases with no gene match: 8. Germline lookup yields CDR1 LGHNA and CDR2 YSLEER. The CDR3 loop is CASSRTVAGGTNTGELFF. For the CDR3, the DNA is TGCGCCAGCAGCCGGACGGTAGCGGGAGGCACGAACACCGGGGAGCTGTTTTTT.

The chain recombines TRBV19 with TRBJ2-3; D perhaps matches TRBD2 (6 bases). V was cut by 2 bases and J by 2 bases, with 23 bases left in between. The CDR3 extends over 19 amino acids. Per the germline V gene, CDR1 is LNHDA and CDR2 is SQIVND (reference sequence). The CDR3 DNA follows: TGTGCCAGTAGTATACCCCCTTCGGATAGCGGACTTTTCACAGATACGCAGTATTTT. It is translated as CASSIPPSDSGLFTDTQYF.

J is TRBJ2-2 and V is TRBV4-3; 8 bases agree with TRBD2. Per germline, CDR1 LGHNA and CDR2 YSLEER. There are 18 residues in the CDR3. V shed 0 bases and J 2 bases; nucleotides not matched to a gene: 8. The CDR3 reads CASSQDSGLAANTGELFF. Written as DNA, the CDR3 is TGCGCCAGCAGCCAAGACTCCGGACTAGCAGCAAACACCGGGGAGCTGTTTTTT.

The chain has TRBV6-6 and TRBJ1-5; 8 bases are shared with TRBD1. Losses at the gene ends were 6 bases for V and 6 bases for J; bases not matched to a gene: 4. The CDR3 has 13 residues. Germline CDR1 MNHNY, CDR2 SVGAGI (reference sequence). The CDR3 loop is CASRTGEAQPQHF. The CDR3 DNA reads as TGTGCCAGCAGGACAGGGGAGGCTCAGCCCCAGCATTTT.

There are a few counts of this clone. The chain uses TRBV5-1 and TRBJ2-1; 12 nucleotides match TRBD1. Germline assignment: CDR1 SGHRS and CDR2 YFSETQ. The V and J ends lost 0 bases and 9 bases, in that order; junction bases with no gene match: 7. There are 16 residues in the CDR3. CDR3 bases: TGCGCCAGCAGCTTGGGGGGGACAGGGGGCAAGGGTGAGCAGTTCTTC. It is translated as CASSLGGTGGKGEQFF.

This chain joins TRBV9 and TRBJ2-5; D perhaps matches TRBD2 (5 bases). There are 13 residues in the CDR3. Germline CDR1 is SGDLS and CDR2 is YYNGEE. V lost 0 bases to trimming and J lost 5 bases, with 8 bases between them. CDR3 sequence (DNA): TGTGCCAGCAGCGTAGCTCCTAGCGAGACCCAGTACTTC. Protein product: CASSVAPSETQYF. Looking up the rest from reference TRBV9 and TRBJ2-5 gives the full variable domain: DSGVTQTPKHLITATGQRVTLRCSPRSGDLSVYWYQQSLDQGLQFLIQYYNGEERAKGNILERFSAQQFPDLHSELNLSSLELGDSALYFCASSVAPSETQYFGPGTRLLVL.

V is TRBV7-2 and J is TRBJ1-5; 9 bases map to TRBD1. Germline values: CDR1 SGHTA, CDR2 FQGNSA. Unmatched junction bases numbered 3, after V lost 3 bases and J lost 0 bases. The CDR3 has 16 residues. The CDR3 DNA sequence: TGTGCCAGCAGCTTGGTACAGGGGGCTAGCAATCAGCCCCAGCATTTT. It yields the protein CASSLVQGASNQPQHF.

The chain is built from TRBV29-1 and TRBJ2-5; D not certain. The V end was cut by 3 bases, the J end by 1 base, with 6 bases between. Germline values: CDR1 SQVTM, CDR2 ANQGSEA. CDR3 length: 12 residues. DNA of the CDR3: TGCAGCGTTGAGAAAGCCCAAGAGACCCAGTACTTC. Translated: CSVEKAQETQYF. Variable domain in full (rest from reference TRBV29-1 and TRBJ2-5): SAVISQKPSRDICQRGTSLTIQCQVDSQVTMMFWYRQQPGQSLTLIATANQGSEATYESGFVIDKFPISRPNLTFSTLTVSNMSPEDSSIYLCSVEKAQETQYFGPGTRLLVL.

The chain employs TRBV25-1 and TRBJ2-7; D not resolved. The CDR3 has 14 residues. Trimming took off 4 bases at V and 3 bases at J, with 13 bases between the two ends. CDR1 is MGHDK and CDR2 is SYGVNS in the germline V gene. The CDR3 region has the DNA TGTGCCAGCAGTGCGTCTCCCTATGGCTACGAGCAGTACTTC. It is translated as CASSASPYGYEQYF.

The J gene is TRBJ2-7, the V gene TRBV14; D is possibly TRBD2 (6 bases). Germline-derived CDR1 and CDR2 are SGHDN and FVKESK. The CDR3 has 15 residues. Deletions cut 0 bases from V and 2 bases from J, with 11 bases between. The DNA of the CDR3 is TGTGCCAGCAGCCAAGATGCAGGGAGGACCTACGAGCAGTACTTC. Amino acids: CASSQDAGRTYEQYF.

V and J are TRBV5-1 and TRBJ2-1; TRBD2 matches 9 bases. Germline CDR1 SGHRS, CDR2 YFSETQ. CDR3 length: 17 residues. V dropped 1 base and J dropped 4; count of bases not matched to a gene: 9. This chain's CDR3 is CASSLLVAGETYNEQFF. CDR3 in DNA: TGCGCCAGCAGCTTGTTAGTAGCGGGAGAAACGTACAATGAGCAGTTCTTC.

This chain joins TRBV4-2 and TRBJ2-7; perhaps TRBD1 as D (6 bases). CDR1 is LGHNA and CDR2 is YNFKEQ in the germline V gene. The CDR3 extends over 15 amino acids. Trimming cost V 6 bases and J 3 bases, with 18 bases left between them. The CDR3 DNA is TGTGCCAGCAGTCCAGGGGCTCAGGTGTTCTACGAGCAGTACTTC. This sequence encodes CASSPGAQVFYEQYF.

Concerning this clone: Mismatch with germline at one junction end may stem from a read error. This chain connects TRBV7-7 to TRBJ2-7; D possibly corresponds to TRBD1 (6 bases). CDR1 is SSHAT, CDR2 FNYEAQ, per germline (reference sequence). CDR3 length equals 15 residues. CDR3 loop: CASSLLAGASYEQYF. CDR3 DNA: TGTGCTAGCAGCTTATTGGCAGGGGCCTCCTACGAGCAGTACTTC.

The chain employs TRBV7-2 and TRBJ2-1, with TRBD1 matching 7 bases. The CDR3 has 16 amino acids. CDR1 SGHTA and CDR2 FQGNSA come from the germline V gene. Trimming removed 0 bases from V and 7 bases from J; junction bases left unmatched: 9. CDR3 sequence: CASSLAVRQQGNEQFF. The CDR3 bases are TGTGCCAGCAGCTTAGCTGTACGTCAACAGGGGAATGAGCAGTTCTTC. Based on the CDR3 plus reference TRBV7-2 and TRBJ2-1, the full variable domain is GAGVSQSPSNKVTEKGKDVELRCDPISGHTALYWYRQSLGQGLEFLIYFQGNSAPDKSGLPSDRFSAERTGGSVSTLTIQRTQQEDSAVYLCASSLAVRQQGNEQFFGPGTRLTVL.

V is TRBV6-5 and J is TRBJ2-7; 8 nucleotides align to TRBD2. Trimming cost V 4 bases and J 4 bases; bases outside gene matches: 6. Germline lookup yields CDR1 MNHEY and CDR2 SVGAGI. The CDR3 spans 14 residues. The CDR3 region is CASSWGLVGYEQYF. The DNA of the CDR3 is TGTGCCAGCAGTTGGGGACTAGTGGGTTACGAGCAGTACTTC.

The gene calls are TRBV4-3 and TRBJ2-3; TRBD2 aligns across 7 bases. V lost 0 bases and J lost 4; bases outside the gene matches: 4. Germline-derived CDR1 and CDR2 are LGHNA and YSLEER. The CDR3 is 15 amino acids. CDR3 protein: CASSQDWEGSDTQYF. The CDR3 DNA is TGCGCCAGCAGCCAAGATTGGGAGGGATCAGATACGCAGTATTTT.

The chain couples TRBV19 to TRBJ2-3; 7 positions match TRBD2. Germline V gene data show CDR1 as LNHDA and CDR2 as SQIVND (reference sequence). The CDR3 loop spans 21 amino acids. The V and J ends lost 3 bases and 3 bases, in that order; junction bases with no gene match: 24. CDR3 loop: CASSIKAAGVGGRTSTDTQYF. The CDR3, as DNA: TGTGCCAGTAGTATCAAAGCGGCGGGAGTTGGGGGGAGAACTAGTACAGATACGCAGTATTTT. Based on the CDR3 plus reference TRBV19 and TRBJ2-3, the full variable domain is DGGITQSPKYLFRKEGQNVTLSCEQNLNHDAMYWYRQDPGQGLRLIYYSQIVNDFQKGDIAEGYSVSREKKESFPLTVTSAQKNPTAFYLCASSIKAAGVGGRTSTDTQYFGPGTRLTVL.

The chain is built from TRBV5-4 and TRBJ2-6; TRBD2 matches at 8 bases. Unmatched junction bases numbered 7, after V lost 2 bases and J lost 0 bases. CDR1 is SGHNT, CDR2 YYREEE, per germline (reference sequence). CDR3 length equals 18 residues. This CDR3 reads CASSFSGSSRSGANVLTF. The CDR3 DNA follows: TGTGCCAGCAGCTTCAGCGGGAGTTCCCGCTCTGGGGCCAACGTCCTGACTTTC.

This chain uses TRBV18 with TRBJ2-7, with 7 positions matching TRBD1. V was clipped by 3 bases and J by 2 bases; unmatched bases: 4. Germline CDR1 and CDR2: KGHSH and LQKENI. This CDR3 is 14 amino acids long. As DNA, the CDR3 is TGTGCCAGCTCACCTTCGGACAGGCCCTACGAGCAGTACTTC. Amino acids: CASSPSDRPYEQYF.